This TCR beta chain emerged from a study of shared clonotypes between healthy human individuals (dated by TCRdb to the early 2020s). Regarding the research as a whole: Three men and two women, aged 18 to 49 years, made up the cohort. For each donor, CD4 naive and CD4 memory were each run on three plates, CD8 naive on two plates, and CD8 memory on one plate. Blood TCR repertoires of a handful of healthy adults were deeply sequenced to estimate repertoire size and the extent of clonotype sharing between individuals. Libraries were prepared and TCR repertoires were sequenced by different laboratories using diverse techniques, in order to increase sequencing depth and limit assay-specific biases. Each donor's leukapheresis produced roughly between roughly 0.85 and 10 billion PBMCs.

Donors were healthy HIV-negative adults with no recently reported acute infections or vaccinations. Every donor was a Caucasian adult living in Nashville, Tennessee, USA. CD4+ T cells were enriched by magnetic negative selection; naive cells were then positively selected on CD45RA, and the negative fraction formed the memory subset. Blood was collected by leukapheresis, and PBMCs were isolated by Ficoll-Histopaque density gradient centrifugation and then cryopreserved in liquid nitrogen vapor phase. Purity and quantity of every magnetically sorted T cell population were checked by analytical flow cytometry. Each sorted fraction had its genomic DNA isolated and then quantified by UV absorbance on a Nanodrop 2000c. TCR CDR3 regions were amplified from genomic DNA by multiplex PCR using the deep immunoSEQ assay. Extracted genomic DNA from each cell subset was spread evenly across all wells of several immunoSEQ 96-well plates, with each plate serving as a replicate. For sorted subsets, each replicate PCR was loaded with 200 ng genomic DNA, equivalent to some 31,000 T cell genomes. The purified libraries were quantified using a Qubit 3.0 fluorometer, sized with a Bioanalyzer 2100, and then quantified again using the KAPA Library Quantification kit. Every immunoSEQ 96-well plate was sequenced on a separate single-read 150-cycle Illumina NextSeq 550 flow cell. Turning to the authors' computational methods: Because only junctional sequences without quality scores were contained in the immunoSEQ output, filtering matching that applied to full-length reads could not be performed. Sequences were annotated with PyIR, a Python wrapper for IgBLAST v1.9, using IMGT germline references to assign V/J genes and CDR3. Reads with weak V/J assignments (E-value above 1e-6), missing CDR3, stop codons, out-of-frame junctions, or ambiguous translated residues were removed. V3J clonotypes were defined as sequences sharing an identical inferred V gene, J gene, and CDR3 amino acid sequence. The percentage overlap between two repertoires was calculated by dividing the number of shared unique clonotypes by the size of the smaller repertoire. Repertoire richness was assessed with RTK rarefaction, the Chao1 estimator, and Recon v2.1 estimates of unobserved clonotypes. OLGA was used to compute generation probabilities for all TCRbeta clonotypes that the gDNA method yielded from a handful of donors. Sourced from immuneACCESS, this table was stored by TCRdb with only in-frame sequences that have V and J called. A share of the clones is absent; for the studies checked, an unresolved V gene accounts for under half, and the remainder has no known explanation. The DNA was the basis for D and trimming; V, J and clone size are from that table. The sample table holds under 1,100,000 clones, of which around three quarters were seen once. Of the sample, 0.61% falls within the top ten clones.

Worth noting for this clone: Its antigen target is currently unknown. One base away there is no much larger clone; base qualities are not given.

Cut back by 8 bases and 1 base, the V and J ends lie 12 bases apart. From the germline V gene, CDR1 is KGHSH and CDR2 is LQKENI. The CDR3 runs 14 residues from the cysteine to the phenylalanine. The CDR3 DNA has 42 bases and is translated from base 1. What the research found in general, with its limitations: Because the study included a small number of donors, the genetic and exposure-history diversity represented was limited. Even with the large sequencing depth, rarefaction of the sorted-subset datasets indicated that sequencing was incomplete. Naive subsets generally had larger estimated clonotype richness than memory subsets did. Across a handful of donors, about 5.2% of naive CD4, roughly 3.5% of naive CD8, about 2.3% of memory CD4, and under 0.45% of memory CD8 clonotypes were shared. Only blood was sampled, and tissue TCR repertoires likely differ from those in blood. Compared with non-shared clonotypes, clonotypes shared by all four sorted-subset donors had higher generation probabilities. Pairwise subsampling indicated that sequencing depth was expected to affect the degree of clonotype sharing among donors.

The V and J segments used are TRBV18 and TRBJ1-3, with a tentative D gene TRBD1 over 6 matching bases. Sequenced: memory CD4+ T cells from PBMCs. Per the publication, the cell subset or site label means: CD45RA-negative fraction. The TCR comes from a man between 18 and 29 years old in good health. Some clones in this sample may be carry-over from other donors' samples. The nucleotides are TGTGCCAGCGAAAAAGGGGGTTCTGGAAACACCATATATTTT. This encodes CASEKGGSGNTIYF.